This is a list of T cell receptor beta chains from one sample in a study of blood T cell repertoires in COVID-19. The repertoire was sequenced with immunoSEQ multiplex PCR; TCRdb's copy has only in-frame clones and lacks some. The sample lists approximately 100,000 clones, around 90% seen once, with about 18% in the top ten. Sequences were obtained from peripheral blood. These receptors were collected from a man aged 50 or older with acute or convalescent COVID-19. Each CDR3 is given with its conserved first and last residue. A D gene is named only where the DNA matches it firmly. The size entry is marked missing in some rows and otherwise reads once, few, many or a size class.

J gene	clone size	V gene	D gene	CDR3 protein	CDR3 DNA
TRBJ2-5	-	TRBV19	-	CASSIFLGGRKETQYF	TGTGCCAGTAGTATTTTTTTAGGAGGCAGAAAAGAGACCCAGTACTTC
TRBJ1-1	-	TRBV5-1	-	CASSLEGRSGEAFF	TGCGCCAGCAGCTTGGAGGGTCGTTCGGGAGAAGCTTTCTTT
TRBJ2-5	medium-sized	TRBV29-1	TRBD1	CSARTGGKETQYF	TGCAGCGCCAGGACAGGGGGCAAAGAGACCCAGTACTTC
TRBJ2-1	-	TRBV4-3	TRBD2	CASSQESSGGANEQFF	TGCGCCAGCAGCCAAGAATCCAGCGGGGGGGCCAATGAGCAGTTCTTC
TRBJ2-3	-	TRBV10-2	-	CASDRQETDTQYF	TGCGCCAGTGATAGACAGGAGACAGATACGCAGTATTTT
TRBJ1-2	-	TRBV5-1	TRBD1	CASSTGTRDRGDYGYTF	TGCGCCAGCAGCACCGGAACGCGGGACAGGGGGGACTATGGCTACACCTTC
TRBJ1-2	-	TRBV6-1	-	CASSEALSQTYGYTF	TGTGCCAGCAGTGAAGCGCTCTCACAGACCTATGGCTACACCTTC
TRBJ2-5	-	TRBV19	TRBD2	CASSPGGAQETQYF	TGTGCCAGTAGCCCCGGGGGGGCCCAAGAGACCCAGTACTTC
TRBJ2-5	-	TRBV13	-	CASSLGEQETQYF	TGTGCCAGCAGCTTAGGAGAGCAAGAGACCCAGTACTTC
TRBJ1-1	-	TRBV12-3/TRBV12-4	-	CASSGQLNTEAFF	TGTGCCAGCAGTGGACAGCTGAACACTGAAGCTTTCTTT
TRBJ2-1	-	TRBV30	-	CAWSQGGSYNEQFF	TGTGCCTGGAGTCAGGGGGGCTCCTACAATGAGCAGTTCTTC
TRBJ1-3	-	TRBV19	TRBD1	CASTPTGRPGNTIYF	TGTGCCAGTACCCCGACAGGGAGGCCTGGAAACACCATATATTTT
TRBJ2-1	-	TRBV4-3	TRBD1	CASSQFRGTYNEQFF	TGCGCCAGCAGCCAATTCAGGGGGACCTACAATGAGCAGTTCTTC
TRBJ1-1	-	TRBV19	-	CASKTQGTMNTEAFF	TGTGCCAGTAAGACACAGGGCACGATGAACACTGAAGCTTTCTTT
TRBJ1-1	-	TRBV7-9	-	CASSLGDMNTEAFF	TGTGCCAGCAGCTTAGGAGACATGAACACTGAAGCTTTCTTT
TRBJ2-5	once	TRBV25-1	TRBD1	CASSDHGTVQETQYF	TGTGCCAGCAGTGACCACGGGACAGTACAAGAGACCCAGTACTTC
TRBJ1-4	-	TRBV7-9	-	CASSFPQGRGGSEKLFF	TGTGCCAGCAGCTTTCCACAGGGTAGAGGCGGGAGTGAAAAACTGTTTTTT
TRBJ1-3	-	TRBV5-1	-	CASSFGGGSSGNTIYF	TGCGCCAGCAGCTTTGGGGGCGGAAGCTCTGGAAACACCATATATTTT
TRBJ1-1	-	TRBV5-4	-	CASSLPGFEAFF	TGTGCCAGCAGCTTGCCGGGGTTTGAAGCTTTCTTT
TRBJ1-1	-	TRBV3-1/TRBV3-2	-	CASSHYSKGLTEAFF	TGTGCCAGCAGCCACTATTCCAAAGGACTCACTGAAGCTTTCTTT
TRBJ1-1	once	TRBV28	-	CASSLEQMNTEAFF	TGTGCCAGCAGTTTGGAACAGATGAACACTGAAGCTTTCTTT
TRBJ2-6	-	TRBV7-9	-	CASSLVSGAGANVLTF	TGTGCCAGCAGCTTAGTTTCCGGGGCTGGGGCCAACGTCCTGACTTTC
TRBJ2-2	-	TRBV11-2	-	CASSYTSPNTGELFF	TGTGCCAGCAGCTATACTAGCCCGAACACCGGGGAGCTGTTTTTT
TRBJ1-4	-	TRBV5-1	-	CASSISFEKLFF	TGCGCCAGCAGCATCTCCTTTGAAAAACTGTTTTTT
TRBJ1-1	-	TRBV28	-	CASREGLTEAFF	TGTGCCAGCCGCGAGGGACTCACTGAAGCTTTCTTT
TRBJ2-7	-	TRBV27	-	CASSLREAMGEQYF	TGTGCCAGCAGTTTGAGGGAGGCGATGGGGGAGCAGTACTTC
TRBJ2-7	-	TRBV6-1	TRBD1	CASSEAAFPVWTGSEQYF	TGTGCCAGCAGTGAAGCCGCCTTCCCCGTCTGGACAGGGTCCGAGCAGTACTTC
TRBJ1-6	-	TRBV6-5	TRBD1	CASSLSGGRNSPLHF	TGTGCCAGCAGTCTCTCAGGGGGCCGTAATTCACCCCTCCACTTT
TRBJ1-3	once	TRBV12-3/TRBV12-4	-	CASSFNGNTIYF	TGTGCCAGCAGTTTTAATGGAAACACCATATATTTT
TRBJ1-2	-	TRBV7-2	TRBD1	CASSLGMTGTSGYTF	TGTGCCAGCAGCTTAGGTATGACAGGGACTTCGGGCTACACCTTC
TRBJ2-2	-	TRBV7-2	-	CASSPQISANTGELFF	TGTGCCAGCAGCCCCCAGATAAGTGCAAACACCGGGGAGCTGTTTTTT
TRBJ1-5	-	TRBV27	TRBD1	CASSSRDRGNQPQHF	TGTGCCAGCAGTTCCCGGGACAGGGGAAATCAGCCCCAGCATTTT
TRBJ2-6	-	TRBV6-1	-	CASSEYQGAGANVLTF	TGTGCCAGCAGTGAATACCAAGGGGCCGGGGCCAACGTCCTGACTTTC
TRBJ1-1	-	TRBV27	-	CASRADIPNTEAFF	TGTGCCAGCAGGGCGGATATCCCGAACACTGAAGCTTTCTTT
TRBJ1-2	-	TRBV14	-	CASSSGVGRYYGYTF	TGTGCCAGCAGCTCAGGGGTGGGTCGGTACTATGGCTACACCTTC
TRBJ1-1	-	TRBV9	TRBD1	CASSVEGGTSTEAFF	TGTGCCAGCAGCGTAGAAGGGGGCACGAGCACTGAAGCTTTCTTT
TRBJ2-7	-	TRBV15	TRBD1	CATSPDRASYEQYF	TGTGCCACCAGCCCTGACAGGGCTTCCTACGAGCAGTACTTC
TRBJ1-5	-	TRBV7-9	-	CASSLGDRIRNQPQHF	TGTGCCAGCAGCTTGGGAGACAGGATCCGAAATCAGCCCCAGCATTTT
TRBJ1-3	-	TRBV18	-	CASSPREGLSGNTIYF	TGTGCCAGCTCACCACGGGAGGGGCTAAGTGGAAACACCATATATTTT
TRBJ1-5	-	TRBV6-5	-	CATSLRGNNQPQHF	TGTGCCACCAGTCTAAGGGGTAACAATCAGCCCCAGCATTTT
TRBJ1-2	-	TRBV30	TRBD1	CAWSAGTDGRGYTF	TGTGCCTGGAGTGCCGGGACAGATGGCCGGGGCTACACCTTC
TRBJ2-2	-	TRBV19	-	CASSIDGGLGELFF	TGTGCCAGTAGTATAGATGGGGGCCTTGGGGAGCTGTTTTTT
TRBJ2-2	-	TRBV6-2/TRBV6-3	TRBD1	CASNPGGSTGELFF	TGTGCCAGCAACCCAGGGGGATCGACCGGGGAGCTGTTTTTT
TRBJ1-4	-	TRBV4-2	TRBD1	CASSQSNRGQGEKLFF	TGTGCCAGCAGCCAATCAAACAGGGGGCAAGGGGAAAAACTGTTTTTT
TRBJ2-5	once	TRBV15	TRBD2	CATSRGGSQETQYF	TGTGCCACCAGCAGGGGAGGGTCCCAAGAGACCCAGTACTTC
TRBJ1-2	-	TRBV6-5	TRBD1	CASRGQDNYGYTF	TGTGCCAGCAGAGGACAGGATAACTATGGCTACACCTTC
TRBJ2-6	few	TRBV4-1	-	CASSQYFGQLAGANVLTF	-
TRBJ1-3	once	TRBV21-1	-	CASSKEVERNYSGNTIYF	TGTGCCAGCAGCAAAGAGGTCGAAAGGAACTACTCTGGAAACACCATATATTTT
TRBJ2-7	-	TRBV5-1	TRBD1	CASRGQGRVEQYF	TGCGCCAGCAGGGGACAGGGGAGGGTCGAGCAGTACTTC
TRBJ1-1	-	TRBV30	-	CAWSVPNTEAFF	TGTGCCTGGAGTGTCCCTAACACTGAAGCTTTCTTT
TRBJ1-5	-	TRBV19	-	CASQGSNQPQHF	TGTGCCAGTCAGGGTAGCAATCAGCCCCAGCATTTT
TRBJ2-5	-	TRBV5-6	-	CASSSSKSRLDQETQYF	TGTGCCAGCAGCTCCTCGAAATCACGACTCGATCAAGAGACCCAGTACTTC
TRBJ1-2	-	TRBV5-4	-	CASSLVGVSGYTF	TGTGCCAGCAGCTTGGTCGGGGTGTCTGGCTACACCTTC
TRBJ1-1	-	TRBV6-2/TRBV6-3	TRBD1	CASSTRQGALVTEAFF	TGTGCCAGCAGTACTCGACAGGGGGCTTTAGTCACTGAAGCTTTCTTT
TRBJ1-1	-	TRBV11-2	-	CASSLPREENTEAFF	TGTGCCAGCAGCTTACCGCGGGAGGAGAACACTGAAGCTTTCTTT
TRBJ1-2	-	TRBV6-2/TRBV6-3	-	CASSYGAVYAGTF	TGTGCCAGCAGTTACGGGGCGGTTTATGCAGGCACCTTC
TRBJ1-2	-	TRBV7-2	-	CASSLDEGFVYGYTF	TGTGCCAGCAGCTTAGATGAGGGTTTCGTGTATGGCTACACCTTC